This T cell receptor (beta chain) was profiled in a study of blood T cells in healthy people across ages. The use of a sample-barcoded 5' primer and a J-beta primer mix characterized a second PCR of roughly 7 to 11 cycles. Each cDNA molecule was tagged by a template-switch adaptor that had 12 random nucleotides. Each CDR3 protein is one row after TCRdb ran MiXCR on the 5' RACE reads. The sample gives about 760,000 distinct CDR3 sequences, approximately 25% of which show up once; 9% to 9.5% is in the top ten. V was pared by 4 bases and J by 4 bases, with 17 bases between. The CDR3 consists of 16 residues. Per the germline V gene, CDR1 is MDHEN and CDR2 is SYDVKM. This sample was shared with a second study, whose subject was T cells of mothers and their children. That study adds: The donor cohort consisted of three healthy Caucasian mothers and their six children. Sample barcodes plus 2-4 random nucleotides came from the M1S primer.

The chain has TRBV28 and TRBJ2-1, with D tentatively TRBD1 or TRBD2 (5 bases each). This receptor was taken from a boy aged 5-17 years in good health. The sample comprised blood. The CDR3 bases are TGTGCCAGCAGTTACGGCGAGGGACCGACTTACAATGAGCAGTTCTTC. It translates to CASSYGEGPTYNEQFF.